This entry concerns a single T cell receptor (beta chain). These data belong to a study of human T cells and chemical hapten exposure. Individual cDNA molecules (in the library) carried attached unique molecular identifiers. TCRdb itself ran the RACE reads through MiXCR, one entry per CDR3 protein. Altogether roughly 92,000 distinct CDR3 sequences are present, approximately 10% being singletons, with the ten largest covering around 3%. Time point noted: patch test 2, 6 weeks after DPC sensitization. Described treatment: therapeutic diphenylcyclopropenone sensitization with weekly scalp DPC. Every donor had alopecia and was 18 to 70 years old; all were suitable for DPC. The TCR comes from a woman between 40 and 55 years old with alopecia areata. Some clones in this sample may be carry-over from other donors' samples. The sample consisted of whole blood, taken in connection with sensitization to the hapten diphenylcyclopropenone (DPC).

CDR3 amino acids: CASHQESVTNEKLFF. CDR3 nucleotide sequence: TGTGCCAGCCACCAGGAGAGCGTTACTAATGAAAAACTGTTTTTT. The gene calls are TRBV2 and TRBJ1-4; D gene unclear. Trimming left V 8 bases short and J 2 bases short, with 15 bases between. CDR3 size: 15 residues. Germline CDR1 SNHLY, CDR2 FYNNEI. The complete variable domain, with remaining parts taken from reference TRBV2 and TRBJ1-4, reads EPEVTQTPSHQVTQMGQEVILRCVPISNHLYFYWYRQILGQKVEFLVSFYNNEISEKSEIFDDQFSVERPDGSNFTLKIRSTKLEDSAMYFCASHQESVTNEKLFFGSGTQLSVL.